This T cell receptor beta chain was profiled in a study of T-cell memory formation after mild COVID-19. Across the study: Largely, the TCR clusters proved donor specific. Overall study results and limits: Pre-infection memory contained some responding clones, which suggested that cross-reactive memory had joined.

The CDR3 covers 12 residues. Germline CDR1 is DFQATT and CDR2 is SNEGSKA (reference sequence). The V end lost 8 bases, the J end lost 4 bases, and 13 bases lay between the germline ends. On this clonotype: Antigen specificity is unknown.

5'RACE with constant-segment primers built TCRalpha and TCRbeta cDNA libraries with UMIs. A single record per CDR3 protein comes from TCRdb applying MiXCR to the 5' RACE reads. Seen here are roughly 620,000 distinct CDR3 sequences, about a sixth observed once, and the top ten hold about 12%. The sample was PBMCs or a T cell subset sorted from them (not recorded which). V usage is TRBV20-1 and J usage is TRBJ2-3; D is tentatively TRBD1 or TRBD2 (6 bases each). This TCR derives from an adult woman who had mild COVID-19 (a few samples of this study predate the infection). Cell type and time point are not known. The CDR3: CSPAEGADTQYF. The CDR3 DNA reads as TGCAGTCCGGCGGAGGGGGCAGATACGCAGTATTTT.